This T cell receptor beta chain was profiled in a study of graft-versus-host responses after intestinal transplantation. Measured with immunoSEQ multiplex PCR; TCRdb has only the in-frame clones, and not every one. The table has 90,000 to 150,000 clones, roughly 95% seen once. This clone was observed a single time. Its antigen is unidentified. The CDR3 contains 16 residues. CDR1 and CDR2 from the germline V gene are SGHRS and YFSETQ. The TCR was taken from a human donor who received an intestinal transplant. The V call is TRBV5-1, the J call TRBJ2-5; 9 bases are a match to TRBD2. The end of the DNA aligns better with TRBJ2-7, so the J call may be wrong. This specimen was unstimulated CD8+ T cells sorted from spleen or lymph node cells, taken before intestinal transplant. CDR3 residues: CASSWKGLATAYEQYF. CDR3 bases: TGCGCCAGCAGCTGGAAAGGACTAGCGACAGCCTACGAGCAGTACTTC.